This TCR beta chain emerged from a study of OX40 agonist ivuxolimab in advanced cancers. Some background on the complete study: Ivuxolimab, which targeted the costimulatory receptor OX40 (CD134), was an agonistic, fully human IgG2 monoclonal antibody. Among the roughly 52 dose-escalation patients, about 19 had hepatocellular carcinoma, some 15 melanoma, 9 renal cell carcinoma and 9 head and neck cancer. The paper describes the monotherapy dose-escalation part (N of about 52 patients) of the phase I trial of ivuxolimab. Partial responses occurred in three dose-escalation patients, of whom one had hepatocellular carcinoma and two had cutaneous melanoma. Prior anti-PD-1, anti-PD-L1 or anti-CTLA-4 therapy was permitted, and checkpoint inhibitors had been received by more than 35% of dose-escalation patients. Intravenous ivuxolimab was administered to patients every 2 weeks at six dose levels: 0.01, 0.1, 0.3, 1.5, 3 and 10 mg/kg. A male proportion of approximately 83% and a mean age of 60 years, ranging from about 20 to 79, were recorded for the dose-escalation cohort. Peripheral TCRbeta sequencing was intended to test whether TCR sequence diversity was altered and clonal T-cell expansion was caused by ivuxolimab. Broad study findings and their caveats: Low levels of normalized T-cell clonal expansion were also seen in some nonresponding patients. After ivuxolimab, expanded clones were on average more numerous among CD8+ T cells than among CD4+ T cells. The antigen specificity of the clonally expanded peripheral T cells was not determined. At doses of 0.1 to 3.0 mg/kg, clonal expansion of both CD4+ and CD8+ blood T cells was observed from baseline to week 6. Partial responders in the 0.1-3.0 mg/kg groups had among the lowest normalized peripheral clonal expansion, especially among CD8+ T cells.

The trial excluded patients who had a history of autoimmune disease or were on systemic immunosuppression. Peripheral blood for TCR sequencing was collected from all dose cohorts at baseline, on cycle 4 day 1, and on cycle 7 day 1. The samples were drawn from a first-in-human, open-label, multicenter phase I dose-escalation trial of ivuxolimab. Adults with locally advanced or metastatic head and neck squamous cell, hepatocellular, melanoma or renal cell carcinoma were enrolled in the trial. Before TCR sequencing, CD4+ T cells and CD8+ T cells were sorted from peripheral blood as separate populations. The germline V gene yields SNHLY for CDR1 and FYNNEI for CDR2. The CDR3 covers 11 residues, taking in both the cysteine and the phenylalanine. Just CDR3 DNA is preserved here, 33 bases in frame from base 1. V gives up 8 bases and J gives up 6 bases, and the segment between their germline ends measures 11 bases.

Genomic DNA was isolated from the sorted cells so that the TCRbeta CDR3 region could be sequenced. The immunoSEQ Assay was used to sequence the TCRbeta CDR3 regions. Not all clones reach the TCRdb copy of this immuneACCESS table, which keeps in-frame sequences only. Checked studies attribute under half of the gap to unresolved V genes and leave the rest unexplained. This sample comprises 100,000 to 150,000 clones, 75% to 95% of them detected only once. 0.85% to 1.4% of the sample is in the top ten clones. Of note for this clone: The specificity of this receptor is unknown. Base quality data are lacking; no much larger clone is found one base away.

The V gene is TRBV2 and the J gene is TRBJ2-7; 5 matching bases give a weak D call of TRBD1. Sequencing used CD4+ or CD8+ T cells sorted from blood, obtained in a trial of the OX40 agonist ivuxolimab. The sequence came from an adult with an advanced solid tumor such as melanoma, head and neck, liver or kidney cancer. The CDR3 reads CASVPTVEQYF. The nucleotides read TGTGCCAGCGTTCCGACAGTCGAGCAGTACTTC.